This TCR beta chain was sequenced for a study of blood T cell repertoires in COVID-19. At the level of the study: In each case, the material was cDNA or gDNA derived from T cells, B-cell-depleted T cells, or PBMCs.

The method was immunoSEQ multiplex PCR; TCRdb's version includes in-frame clones alone and lacks a portion of them. The repertoire holds about 190,000 clones, with 82% as singletons. The clonotype comes from a woman in her fifties or sixties with COVID-19, enrolled during active disease. The sample consisted of peripheral blood.

In DNA form, the CDR3 reads TGTGCCAGCAGTGTTTCGGCTGGAAACACCATATATTTT. Protein product: CASSVSAGNTIYF. The chain is built from TRBV2 and TRBJ1-3; no reliable D call. CDR3 size: 13 residues. V lost 4 bases to trimming and J lost 2 bases, with 6 bases between them. The germline gives CDR1 SNHLY, CDR2 FYNNEI.